A selection of T cell receptor beta chains follows, all from one sample in a study. TCRdb reprocessed the 5' RACE reads with MiXCR, giving one entry per CDR3 protein. Seen here are tens of thousands of distinct CDR3 sequences, approximately 27% observed once, and the top ten hold 2% to 2.5%. Sequenced: tumor-infiltrating Tregs sorted from the breast tumor. The receptor source for this set is a female donor with breast cancer. Both conserved end residues are part of each CDR3. The order of the fields is D gene, V gene, J gene, clone size, CDR3 DNA, CDR3 protein. A D gene is named only where the DNA matches it firmly. Clone sizes are given selectively: once, few, many, or a class where the clone is expanded.

D gene: TRBD1; V gene: TRBV7-2; J gene: TRBJ1-2; clone size: many; CDR3 DNA: TGTGCCAGCAGCCCGCAGGGACAGGGAAGGTATGGCTACACCTTC; CDR3 protein: CASSPQGQGRYGYTF
D gene: .; V gene: TRBV5-1; J gene: TRBJ2-2; clone size: .; CDR3 DNA: TGCGCCAGCAGCTGGGCGGTCCCAGACACCGGGGAGCTGTTTTTT; CDR3 protein: CASSWAVPDTGELFF
D gene: TRBD1; V gene: TRBV7-9; J gene: TRBJ2-5; clone size: few; CDR3 DNA: TGTGCCAGCCCGGGACAGCAAGAGACCCAGTACTTC; CDR3 protein: CASPGQQETQYF
D gene: TRBD1; V gene: TRBV6-1; J gene: TRBJ2-7; clone size: many; CDR3 DNA: TGTGCCAGCAGTGAAGCCGGGACAGTGTACGAGCAGTACTTC; CDR3 protein: CASSEAGTVYEQYF
D gene: .; V gene: TRBV6-5; J gene: TRBJ2-2; clone size: once; CDR3 DNA: TGTGCCAGCAGCTACGGCCCCAGCCGTGCCGGGGAGCTGTTTTTT; CDR3 protein: CASSYGPSRAGELFF
D gene: TRBD2; V gene: TRBV28; J gene: TRBJ2-2; clone size: .; CDR3 DNA: TGTGCCGGCGGATTTGGGACTAGCGGCACCGGGGAGCTGTTTTTT; CDR3 protein: CAGGFGTSGTGELFF
D gene: TRBD2; V gene: TRBV5-1; J gene: TRBJ2-7; clone size: many; CDR3 DNA: TGCGCCAGCAGCTTGGCGGCTAGCGGTGCCTACGAGCAGTACTTC; CDR3 protein: CASSLAASGAYEQYF
D gene: TRBD2; V gene: TRBV29-1; J gene: TRBJ2-7; clone size: few; CDR3 DNA: TGCAGCGTTGAGACTAGCGGGACCTACGAGCAGTACTTC; CDR3 protein: CSVETSGTYEQYF
D gene: .; V gene: TRBV6-1; J gene: TRBJ1-6; clone size: many; CDR3 DNA: TGTGCCAGCAGTGAAGGGATATATGGGGTATTGGATTCACCCCTCCACTTT; CDR3 protein: CASSEGIYGVLDSPLHF
D gene: TRBD1; V gene: TRBV7-9; J gene: TRBJ1-6; clone size: few; CDR3 DNA: TGTGCCAGCAGCCCTGGGACAGGGCATAATTCACCCCTCCACTTT; CDR3 protein: CASSPGTGHNSPLHF
D gene: .; V gene: TRBV9; J gene: TRBJ2-1; clone size: few; CDR3 DNA: TGTGCCAGCAGCCCCTTACCCCGCTCCTACAATGAGCAGTTCTTC; CDR3 protein: CASSPLPRSYNEQFF
D gene: .; V gene: TRBV6-1; J gene: TRBJ1-5; clone size: few; CDR3 DNA: TGTGCCAGCAGTGAAAGGGGTTTCAATCAGCCCCAGCATTTT; CDR3 protein: CASSERGFNQPQHF
D gene: .; V gene: TRBV12-3/TRBV12-4; J gene: TRBJ1-1; clone size: .; CDR3 DNA: TGTGCCAGCAGTTTATTCCAGGGCCTTAACACCGAAGCCTTCTTT; CDR3 protein: CASSLFQGLNTEAFF
D gene: .; V gene: TRBV25-1; J gene: TRBJ2-6; clone size: few; CDR3 DNA: TGTGCCAGCACCCCTCGGACAGACATTTCTGGGGCCAACGTCCTGACTTTC; CDR3 protein: CASTPRTDISGANVLTF
D gene: .; V gene: TRBV6-1; J gene: TRBJ2-5; clone size: few; CDR3 DNA: TGTGCCAGCAGGGAAGGAGGGGCGCAAGAGACCCAGTACTTC; CDR3 protein: CASREGGAQETQYF
D gene: TRBD1; V gene: TRBV4-1; J gene: TRBJ1-1; clone size: .; CDR3 DNA: TGCGCCAGCAGCCAGACAGGGTTCATGGCTTTCTTT; CDR3 protein: CASSQTGFMAFF
D gene: TRBD1; V gene: TRBV5-1; J gene: TRBJ1-1; clone size: many; CDR3 DNA: TGCGCCAGCAGCTTGAATACAGGGGCCCGGAACACTGAAGCTTTCTTT; CDR3 protein: CASSLNTGARNTEAFF
D gene: .; V gene: TRBV3-1; J gene: TRBJ1-1; clone size: .; CDR3 DNA: TGTGCCAGCAGCCGAGGACGGACTGAAGCTTTCTTT; CDR3 protein: CASSRGRTEAFF
D gene: TRBD1; V gene: TRBV6-6; J gene: TRBJ2-5; clone size: .; CDR3 DNA: TGTGCCAGCAGCCCGCGGACAGGAACTATCGAGGGGGAGACCCAGTACTTC; CDR3 protein: CASSPRTGTIEGETQYF
D gene: TRBD1; V gene: TRBV4-2; J gene: TRBJ1-6; clone size: many; CDR3 DNA: TGTGCCAGCAGCCGGACAGGGGAGGACTCACCCCTCCACTTT; CDR3 protein: CASSRTGEDSPLHF
D gene: TRBD2; V gene: TRBV9; J gene: TRBJ2-1; clone size: few; CDR3 DNA: TGTGCCAGCAGCGTTCAAGGACTAGCGGACAATGAGCAGTTCTTC; CDR3 protein: CASSVQGLADNEQFF
D gene: .; V gene: TRBV28; J gene: TRBJ2-7; clone size: many; CDR3 DNA: TGTGCCAGCAGTTTGTATGTGGGGAAGCAGTACTTC; CDR3 protein: CASSLYVGKQYF
D gene: .; V gene: TRBV2; J gene: TRBJ1-6; clone size: few; CDR3 DNA: TGTGCCAGCAGAACAGATACTAGTTTCGGTTCACCCCTCCACTTT; CDR3 protein: CASRTDTSFGSPLHF
D gene: TRBD1; V gene: TRBV7-9; J gene: TRBJ2-1; clone size: .; CDR3 DNA: TGTGCCAGCAGCTTTGGTAGGGACAGGGGGCACTACAATGAGCAGTTCTTC; CDR3 protein: CASSFGRDRGHYNEQFF
D gene: TRBD1; V gene: TRBV25-1; J gene: TRBJ2-5; clone size: few; CDR3 DNA: TGTGCCAGCAGCCACAAAAGACAGGGGACGGAGACCCAGTACTTC; CDR3 protein: CASSHKRQGTETQYF
D gene: .; V gene: TRBV20-1; J gene: TRBJ1-2; clone size: .; CDR3 DNA: TGCAGTGCCCAAGAAAATTCTAACTATGGCTACACCTTC; CDR3 protein: CSAQENSNYGYTF
D gene: .; V gene: TRBV5-1; J gene: TRBJ1-2; clone size: .; CDR3 DNA: TGCGCCAGCAGCTTGGCTGGTACAGGAGGTGGCTACACCTTC; CDR3 protein: CASSLAGTGGGYTF
D gene: .; V gene: TRBV4-2; J gene: TRBJ2-3; clone size: few; CDR3 DNA: TGTGCCAGCAGCCAAGAATTGGGTCCAGATACGCAGTATTTT; CDR3 protein: CASSQELGPDTQYF
D gene: TRBD2; V gene: TRBV7-9; J gene: TRBJ2-3; clone size: medium-sized; CDR3 DNA: TGTGCCAGCAGCCGAGGGACTAGCGGACCCACAGATACGCAGTATTTT; CDR3 protein: CASSRGTSGPTDTQYF
D gene: TRBD1; V gene: TRBV5-1; J gene: TRBJ2-2; clone size: many; CDR3 DNA: TGCGCCAGCAGCTGGACAGGGGGCGACGGGGAGCTGTTTTTT; CDR3 protein: CASSWTGGDGELFF
D gene: .; V gene: TRBV7-9; J gene: TRBJ1-1; clone size: many; CDR3 DNA: TGTGCCAGCAGCTTTGCCATGAGAACTGAAGCTTTCTTT; CDR3 protein: CASSFAMRTEAFF
D gene: TRBD2; V gene: TRBV4-3; J gene: TRBJ2-1; clone size: .; CDR3 DNA: TGCGCCAGCAGCCAACTAGCGGGAGGGTCTAATGAGCAGTTCTTC; CDR3 protein: CASSQLAGGSNEQFF
D gene: TRBD1; V gene: TRBV29-1; J gene: TRBJ2-3; clone size: few; CDR3 DNA: TGCAGCGTTCACCGAGGACAGGGCAGCACAGATACGCAGTATTTT; CDR3 protein: CSVHRGQGSTDTQYF
D gene: .; V gene: TRBV5-1; J gene: TRBJ2-5; clone size: .; CDR3 DNA: TGCGCCAGCTCGCAATCTGGGACCCAGTACTTC; CDR3 protein: CASSQSGTQYF
D gene: .; V gene: TRBV28; J gene: TRBJ2-7; clone size: few; CDR3 DNA: TGTGCCAGCAGCCAGTACCGAGGGGGCGAGCAGTACTTC; CDR3 protein: CASSQYRGGEQYF
D gene: .; V gene: TRBV28; J gene: TRBJ1-5; clone size: many; CDR3 DNA: TGTGCCAGCAGTTTAGTTGGGCAGTACAATCAGCCCCAGCATTTT; CDR3 protein: CASSLVGQYNQPQHF
D gene: .; V gene: TRBV12-3/TRBV12-4; J gene: TRBJ2-7; clone size: few; CDR3 DNA: TGTGCCAGCAGTTGGTCAGGGGTCCCATCCTACGAGCAGTACTTC; CDR3 protein: CASSWSGVPSYEQYF